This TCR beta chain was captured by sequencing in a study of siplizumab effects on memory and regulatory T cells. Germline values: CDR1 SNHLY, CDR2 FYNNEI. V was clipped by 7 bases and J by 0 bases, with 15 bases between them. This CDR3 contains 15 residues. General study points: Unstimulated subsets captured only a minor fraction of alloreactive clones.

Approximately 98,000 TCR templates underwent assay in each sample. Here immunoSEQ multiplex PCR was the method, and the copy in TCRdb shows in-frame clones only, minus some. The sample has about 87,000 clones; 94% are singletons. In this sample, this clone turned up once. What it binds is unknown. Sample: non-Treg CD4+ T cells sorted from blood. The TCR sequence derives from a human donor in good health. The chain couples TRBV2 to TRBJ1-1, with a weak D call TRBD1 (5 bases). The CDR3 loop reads CASTGRVTMNTEAFF. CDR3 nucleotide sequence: TGTGCCAGCACGGGCAGGGTCACGATGAACACTGAAGCTTTCTTT.